Below, one T cell receptor beta chain is given with its context. The V segment lost 1 base and the J segment 8 bases; nucleotides outside the gene matches: 10. The CDR3 has 15 residues. Germline V gene data show CDR1 as WNHNN and CDR2 as SYGVQD (reference sequence). The sample is drawn from a study of blood T cell repertoires in COVID-19. Study details: Both acute and convalescent COVID-19 samples were obtained from the United States, Italy and Spain. Nucleic acid was either cDNA or gDNA, and it came from T cells, B-cell-depleted T cells, or PBMCs.

Produced via immunoSEQ multiplex PCR; TCRdb's table is partial and in-frame only. Of about 280,000 clones in the sample, more than 85% were seen once. Living in 25 or so US areas, the participants were between roughly 18 and 90 years of age. Donors were grouped by their self-reported clinical history. This TCR was sampled from a man between 35 and 55 years old who had been exposed to COVID-19. Sequencing input: PBMCs or T cells enriched from blood (not recorded which). The chain couples TRBV10-1 to TRBJ2-7; 8 nucleotides match TRBD1. The CDR3 reads CASSELQGVPLQQYF. CDR3 DNA: TGCGCCAGCAGTGAGTTACAGGGGGTCCCCCTGCAGCAGTACTTC.